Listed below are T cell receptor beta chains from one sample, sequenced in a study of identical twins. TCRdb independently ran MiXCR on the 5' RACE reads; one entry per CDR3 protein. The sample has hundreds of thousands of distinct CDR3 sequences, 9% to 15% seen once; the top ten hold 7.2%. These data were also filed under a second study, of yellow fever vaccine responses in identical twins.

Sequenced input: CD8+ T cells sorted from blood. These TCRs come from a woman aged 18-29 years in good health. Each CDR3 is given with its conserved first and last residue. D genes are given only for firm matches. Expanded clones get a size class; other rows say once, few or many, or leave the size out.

TGCAGCGTTGTCGGTTCCTACGAGCAGTACTTC	CSVVGSYEQYF	.	TRBJ2-7	TRBV29-1	.
TGTGCCAGCAGCCCGGGTGCGACAGGGGACGAAAAACTGTTTTTT	CASSPGATGDEKLFF	TRBD1	TRBJ1-4	TRBV6-2/TRBV6-3	few
TGTGCCAGCAGCGGAAGACAGGAACCCTCCTACAATGAGCAGTTCTTC	CASSGRQEPSYNEQFF	.	TRBJ2-1	TRBV9	few
TGTGCCAGCAGTTATGGCCTAGCGGCCCTCAGCTCCTACAATGAGCAGTTCTTC	CASSYGLAALSSYNEQFF	TRBD2	TRBJ2-1	TRBV6-2/TRBV6-3	.
TGTGCCAGCAGCCAAGGGGCGATTAGTAGCACAGATACGCAGTATTTT	CASSQGAISSTDTQYF	.	TRBJ2-3	TRBV3-1	few
TGTGCCACCAGGGACACAGGGGGGAATCAGCCCCAGCATTTT	CATRDTGGNQPQHF	TRBD1	TRBJ1-5	TRBV28	many
TGTGCCAGCAGTTTTAACTACGAGCAGTACTTC	CASSFNYEQYF	.	TRBJ2-7	TRBV12-3/TRBV12-4	many
TGTGCCAGTAGTATAGAGGAGACTAGCGGGTACAATGAGCAGTTCTTC	CASSIEETSGYNEQFF	TRBD2	TRBJ2-1	TRBV19	.
TGTGCCAGCAGCAATAGACGGAGTGAAGCTTTCTTT	CASSNRRSEAFF	.	TRBJ1-1	TRBV12-3/TRBV12-4	many
TGTGCCAGTAGTATTGGGACAGAGAACACCGGGGAGCTGTTTTTT	CASSIGTENTGELFF	TRBD1	TRBJ2-2	TRBV19	.
TGTGCCAGCAGTTCCGAGTTATGGACTGAAGCTTTCTTT	CASSSELWTEAFF	.	TRBJ1-1	TRBV12-3/TRBV12-4	.
TGTGCCAGCAGTTACTCGAAGGCCGTCCCCGACCTCTCTGGAAACACCATATATTTT	CASSYSKAVPDLSGNTIYF	.	TRBJ1-3	TRBV6-5	.
TGTGCCAGCAGTCCAGCCACCGTAGCGTGGTTTATTAACATTCAGTACTTC	CASSPATVAWFINIQYF	.	TRBJ2-4	TRBV2	few
TGTGCCAGCAGCTGGGGCGGGGGACGGTCTGCCACCGGGGAGCTGTTTTTT	CASSWGGGRSATGELFF	TRBD2	TRBJ2-2	TRBV7-6	few
TGTGCCAGCAGTGTCGGCAGCAATGAGCAGTTCTTC	CASSVGSNEQFF	.	TRBJ2-1	TRBV2	few
TGTGCCAGCAGCGTAGGGGGGGGCTCTGGAAACACCATATATTTT	CASSVGGGSGNTIYF	.	TRBJ1-3	TRBV9	few
TGTGCCAGCTCACCATGGGAAGACAGGAACACTGAAGCTTTCTTT	CASSPWEDRNTEAFF	.	TRBJ1-1	TRBV18	.
TGTGCCAGCGGTCCCGGGGGGGCGCGGCAGCCCCAGCATTTT	CASGPGGARQPQHF	.	TRBJ1-5	TRBV27	.
TGTGCCAGCAGTCCCAAAGCGGGAGGGCTATTCCATGAGCAGTTCTTC	CASSPKAGGLFHEQFF	TRBD2	TRBJ2-1	TRBV12-3/TRBV12-4	many
TGTGCCAGCACTGACTCCTACGAGCAGTACTTC	CASTDSYEQYF	.	TRBJ2-7	TRBV25-1	many